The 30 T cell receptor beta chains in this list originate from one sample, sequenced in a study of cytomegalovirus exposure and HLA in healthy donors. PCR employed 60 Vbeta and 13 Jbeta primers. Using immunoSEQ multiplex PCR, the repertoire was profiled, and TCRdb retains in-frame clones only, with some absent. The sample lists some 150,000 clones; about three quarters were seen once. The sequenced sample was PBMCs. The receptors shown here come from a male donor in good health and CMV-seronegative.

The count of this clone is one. The CDR3 bases are TGTGCCAGCAGCTCTTCGCCCGGCGGGGGGGCCCACAATGAGCAGTTCTTC. This codes for CASSSSPGGGAHNEQFF. This sequence joins TRBV11-2 and TRBJ2-1; 9 nucleotides agree with TRBD2. After removal of 4 bases from V and 5 bases from J, the junction contained 12 bases not matched to a gene. The CDR3 is 17 residues long. Germline-derived CDR1 and CDR2 are SGHAT and FQNNGV.

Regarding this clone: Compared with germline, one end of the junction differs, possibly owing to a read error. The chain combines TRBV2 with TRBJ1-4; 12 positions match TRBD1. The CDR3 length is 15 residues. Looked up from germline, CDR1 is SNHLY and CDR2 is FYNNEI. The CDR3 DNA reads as TGTGCCGGCAGGGACAGGGGGCGCCGGGGAGAAAAACTGTTTTTT. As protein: CAGRDRGRRGEKLFF.

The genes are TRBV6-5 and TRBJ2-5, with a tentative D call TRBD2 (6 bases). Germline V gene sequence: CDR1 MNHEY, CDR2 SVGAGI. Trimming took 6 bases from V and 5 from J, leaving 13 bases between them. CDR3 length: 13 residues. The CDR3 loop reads CASRDGSRETQYF. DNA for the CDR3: TGTGCCAGCAGGGACGGGAGTCGCGAGACCCAGTACTTC.

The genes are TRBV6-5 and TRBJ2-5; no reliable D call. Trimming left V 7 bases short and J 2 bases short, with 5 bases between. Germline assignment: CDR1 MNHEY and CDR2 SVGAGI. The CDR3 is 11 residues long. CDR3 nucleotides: TGTGCCAGCATATATCAAGAGACCCAGTACTTC. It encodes CASIYQETQYF.

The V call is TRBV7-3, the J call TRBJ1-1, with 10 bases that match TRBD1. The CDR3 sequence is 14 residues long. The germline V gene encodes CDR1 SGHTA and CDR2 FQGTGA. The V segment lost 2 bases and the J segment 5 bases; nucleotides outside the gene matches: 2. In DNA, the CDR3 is TGTGCCAGCAGCTTACGGGGACAGGGGACTGAAGCTTTCTTT. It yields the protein CASSLRGQGTEAFF.

The CDR3: CASSNRGLGANVLTF. CDR3 coding DNA: TGTGCCAGCAGCAACAGGGGGCTTGGGGCCAACGTCCTGACTTTC. V usage is TRBV11-2 and J usage is TRBJ2-6; TRBD1 matches 9 bases. The CDR3 covers 15 residues. Trimming removed 5 bases from V and 3 bases from J; junction bases left unmatched: 2. CDR1 SGHAT and CDR2 FQNNGV come from the germline V gene.

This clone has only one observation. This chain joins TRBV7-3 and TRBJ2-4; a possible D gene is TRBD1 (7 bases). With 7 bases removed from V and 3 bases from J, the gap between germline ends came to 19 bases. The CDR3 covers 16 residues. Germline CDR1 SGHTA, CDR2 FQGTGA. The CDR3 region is CASILQGGKNKNIQYF. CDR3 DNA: TGTGCCAGCATCCTCCAGGGGGGCAAAAACAAAAACATTCAGTACTTC.

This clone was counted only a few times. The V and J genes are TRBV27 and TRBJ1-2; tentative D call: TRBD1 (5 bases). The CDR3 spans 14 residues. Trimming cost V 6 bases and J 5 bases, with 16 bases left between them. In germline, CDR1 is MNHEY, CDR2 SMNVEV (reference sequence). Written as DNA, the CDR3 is TGTGCCAGCAGCTCCTCGGGGGGTCGGTATGGCTACACCTTC. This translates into CASSSSGGRYGYTF.

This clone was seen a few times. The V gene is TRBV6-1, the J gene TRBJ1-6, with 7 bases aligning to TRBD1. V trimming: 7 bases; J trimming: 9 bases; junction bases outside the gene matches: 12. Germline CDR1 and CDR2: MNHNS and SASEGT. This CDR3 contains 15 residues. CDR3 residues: CASKLTQGFGSPLHF. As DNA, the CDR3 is TGTGCCAGCAAGCTGACACAGGGGTTTGGTTCACCCCTCCACTTT.

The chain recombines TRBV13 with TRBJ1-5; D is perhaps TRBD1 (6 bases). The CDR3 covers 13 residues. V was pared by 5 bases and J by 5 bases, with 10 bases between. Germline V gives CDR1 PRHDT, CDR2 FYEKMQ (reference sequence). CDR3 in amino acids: CASSPQGHQPQHF. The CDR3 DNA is TGTGCCAGCAGCCCGCAGGGGCATCAGCCCCAGCATTTT.

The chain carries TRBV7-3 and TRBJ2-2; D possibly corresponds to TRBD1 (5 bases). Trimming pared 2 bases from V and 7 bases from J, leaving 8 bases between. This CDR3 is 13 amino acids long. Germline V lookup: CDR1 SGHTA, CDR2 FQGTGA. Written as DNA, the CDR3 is TGTGCCAGCAGCTTACAGGGAAGCGGGGAGCTGTTTTTT. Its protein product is CASSLQGSGELFF.

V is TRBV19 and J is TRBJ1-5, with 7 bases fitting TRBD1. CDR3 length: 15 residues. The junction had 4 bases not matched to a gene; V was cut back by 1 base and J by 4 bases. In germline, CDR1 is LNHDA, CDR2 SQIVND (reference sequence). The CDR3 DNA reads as TGTGCCAGTAGTATAGTTGGGACAGTGAATCAGCCCCAGCATTTT. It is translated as CASSIVGTVNQPQHF.

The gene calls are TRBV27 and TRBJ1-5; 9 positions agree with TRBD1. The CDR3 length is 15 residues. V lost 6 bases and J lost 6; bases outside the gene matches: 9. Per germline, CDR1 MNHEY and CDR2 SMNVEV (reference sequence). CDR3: CASSLGQGSLQPQHF. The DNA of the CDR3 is TGTGCCAGCAGCCTCGGACAGGGGTCACTTCAGCCCCAGCATTTT.

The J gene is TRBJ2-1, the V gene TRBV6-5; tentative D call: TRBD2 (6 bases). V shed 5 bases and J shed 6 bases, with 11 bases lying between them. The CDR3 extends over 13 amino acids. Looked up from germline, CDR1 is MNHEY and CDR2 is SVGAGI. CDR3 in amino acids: CASSARGLNEQFF. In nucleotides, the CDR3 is TGTGCCAGCAGTGCGCGGGGACTCAATGAGCAGTTCTTC.

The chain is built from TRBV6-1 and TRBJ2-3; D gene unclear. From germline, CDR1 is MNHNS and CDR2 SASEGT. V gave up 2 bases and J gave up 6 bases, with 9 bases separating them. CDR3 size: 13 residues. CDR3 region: CASSENLLDTQYF. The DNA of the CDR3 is TGTGCCAGCAGTGAAAATCTCCTGGATACGCAGTATTTT.

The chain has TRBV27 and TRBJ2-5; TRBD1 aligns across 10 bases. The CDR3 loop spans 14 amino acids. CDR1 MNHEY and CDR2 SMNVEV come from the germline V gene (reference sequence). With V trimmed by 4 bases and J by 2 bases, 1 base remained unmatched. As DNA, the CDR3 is TGTGCCAGCAGTTCGGACAGGGGGCAAGAGACCCAGTACTTC. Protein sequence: CASSSDRGQETQYF.

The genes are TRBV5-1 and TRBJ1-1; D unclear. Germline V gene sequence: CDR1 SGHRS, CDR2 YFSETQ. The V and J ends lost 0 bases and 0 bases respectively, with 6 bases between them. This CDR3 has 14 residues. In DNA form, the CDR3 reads TGCGCCAGCAGCTTGGCCGGGATGAACACTGAAGCTTTCTTT. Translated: CASSLAGMNTEAFF.

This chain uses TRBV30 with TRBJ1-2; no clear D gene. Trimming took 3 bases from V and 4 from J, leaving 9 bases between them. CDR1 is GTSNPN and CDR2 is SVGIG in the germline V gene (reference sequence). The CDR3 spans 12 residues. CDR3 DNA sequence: TGTGCCTGGAGCAGGATCCTCTATGGCTACACCTTC. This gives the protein CAWSRILYGYTF.

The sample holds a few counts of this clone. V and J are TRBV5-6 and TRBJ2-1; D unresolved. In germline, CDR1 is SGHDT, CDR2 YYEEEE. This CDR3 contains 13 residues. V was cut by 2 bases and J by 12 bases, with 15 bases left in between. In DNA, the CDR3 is TGTGCCAGCAGCTTCTCCCGCGACTCGACGCAGTTCTTC. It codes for CASSFSRDSTQFF.

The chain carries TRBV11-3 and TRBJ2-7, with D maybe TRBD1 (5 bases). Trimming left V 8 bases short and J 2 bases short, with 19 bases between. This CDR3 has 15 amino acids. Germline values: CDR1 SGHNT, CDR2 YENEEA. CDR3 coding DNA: TGTGCCAGCCCCCCCCCTGGGGCGTTAGCCTACGAGCAGTACTTC. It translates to CASPPPGALAYEQYF.

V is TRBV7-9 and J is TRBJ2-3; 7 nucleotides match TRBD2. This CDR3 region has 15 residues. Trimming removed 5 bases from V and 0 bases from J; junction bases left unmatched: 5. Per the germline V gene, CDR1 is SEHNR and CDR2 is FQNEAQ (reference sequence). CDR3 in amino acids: CASSQYSGSTDTQYF. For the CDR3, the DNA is TGTGCCAGCAGCCAATATAGCGGGAGCACAGATACGCAGTATTTT.

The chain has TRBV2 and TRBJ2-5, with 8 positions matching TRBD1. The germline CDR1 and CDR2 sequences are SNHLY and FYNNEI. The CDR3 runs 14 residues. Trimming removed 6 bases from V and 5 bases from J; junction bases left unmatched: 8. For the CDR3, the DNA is TGTGCCAGCAGACCTGGACAGGGTTTGGAGACCCAGTACTTC. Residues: CASRPGQGLETQYF.

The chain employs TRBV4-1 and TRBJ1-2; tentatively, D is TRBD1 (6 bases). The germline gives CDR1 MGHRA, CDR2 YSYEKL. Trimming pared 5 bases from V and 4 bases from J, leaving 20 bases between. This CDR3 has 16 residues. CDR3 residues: CASSALGGGRSYGYTF. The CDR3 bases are TGCGCCAGCAGCGCACTGGGGGGGGGCCGAAGCTATGGCTACACCTTC.

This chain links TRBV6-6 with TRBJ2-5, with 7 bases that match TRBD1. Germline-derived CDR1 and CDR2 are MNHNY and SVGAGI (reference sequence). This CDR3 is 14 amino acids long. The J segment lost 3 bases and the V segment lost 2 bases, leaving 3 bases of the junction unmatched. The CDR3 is CASSYRDREETQYF. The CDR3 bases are TGTGCCAGCAGTTACCGAGACAGGGAAGAGACCCAGTACTTC.

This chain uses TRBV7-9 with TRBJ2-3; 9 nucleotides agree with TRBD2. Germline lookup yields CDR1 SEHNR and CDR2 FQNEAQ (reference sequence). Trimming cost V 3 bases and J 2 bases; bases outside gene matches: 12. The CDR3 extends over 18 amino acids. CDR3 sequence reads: CASSFRLTSGLATDTQYF. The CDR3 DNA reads TGTGCCAGCAGCTTTAGGCTCACTAGCGGGTTAGCCACAGATACGCAGTATTTT. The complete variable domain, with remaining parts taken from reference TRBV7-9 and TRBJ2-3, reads DTGVSQNPRHKITKRGQNVTFRCDPISEHNRLYWYRQTLGQGPEFLTYFQNEAQLEKSRLLSDRFSAERPKGSFSTLEIQRTEQGDSAMYLCASSFRLTSGLATDTQYFGPGTRLTVL.

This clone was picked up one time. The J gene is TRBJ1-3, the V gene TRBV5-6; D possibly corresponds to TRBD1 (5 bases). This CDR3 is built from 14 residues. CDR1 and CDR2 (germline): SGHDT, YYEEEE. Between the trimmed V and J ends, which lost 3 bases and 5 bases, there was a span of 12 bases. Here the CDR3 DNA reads TGTGCCAGCAGCTCACCGGGGGGTAGAAACACCATATATTTT. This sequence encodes CASSSPGGRNTIYF.

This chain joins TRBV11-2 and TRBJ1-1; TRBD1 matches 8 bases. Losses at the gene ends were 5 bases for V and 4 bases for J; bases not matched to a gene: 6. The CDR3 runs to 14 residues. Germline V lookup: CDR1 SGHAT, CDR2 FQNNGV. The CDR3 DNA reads TGTGCCAGCAGCATCCGGACAGGGTCCACTGAAGCTTTCTTT. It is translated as CASSIRTGSTEAFF.

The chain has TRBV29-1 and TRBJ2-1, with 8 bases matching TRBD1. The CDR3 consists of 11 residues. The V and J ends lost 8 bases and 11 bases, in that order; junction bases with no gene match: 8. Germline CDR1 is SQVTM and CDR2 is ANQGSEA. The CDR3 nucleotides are TGCAGCATACACAGGGGGGTTCAGCAGTTCTTC. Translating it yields CSIHRGVQQFF.

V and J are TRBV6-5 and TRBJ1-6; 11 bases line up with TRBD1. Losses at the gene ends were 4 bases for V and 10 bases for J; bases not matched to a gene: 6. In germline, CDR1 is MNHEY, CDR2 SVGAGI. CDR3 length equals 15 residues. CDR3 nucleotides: TGTGCCAGCAGTTGGTGGGACAGGGGGGAATCACCCCTCCACTTT. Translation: CASSWWDRGESPLHF.

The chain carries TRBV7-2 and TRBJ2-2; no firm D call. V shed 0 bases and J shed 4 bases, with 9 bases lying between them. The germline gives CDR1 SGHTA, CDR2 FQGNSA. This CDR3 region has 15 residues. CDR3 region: CASSLAVAITGELFF. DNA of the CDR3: TGTGCCAGCAGCTTAGCGGTCGCTATCACCGGGGAGCTGTTTTTT.